This TCR beta chain originates from a study of blood T cell repertoires in COVID-19. Study as a whole: Material from acute and convalescent COVID-19 was sourced from the United States, Italy and Spain. PBMCs, B-cell-depleted T cells, or T cells provided the cDNA or gDNA that made up the material.

Enrollment of patients from Seattle took place during active infection, with longitudinal follow-up. Original processing notes: Cell counts per sample came from amplifying reference gene primers. The assay was immunoSEQ multiplex PCR, and TCRdb's table has in-frame clones only and misses some. The D gene and trimming were derived from the DNA, and the V and J assignments and clone size from that table. This table holds 200,000 or so clones, approximately 81% found once. Notes on this clone: This sample includes further DNA sequences coding for the same CDR3.

Unmatched junction bases numbered 3, after V lost 0 bases and J lost 5 bases. This CDR3 is built from 14 residues. Per germline, CDR1 SGHKS and CDR2 YYEKEE (reference sequence). The sequence was obtained from a woman of 80 years or more with COVID-19, enrolled during active disease. The J gene is TRBJ1-1, the V gene TRBV5-5; TRBD1 aligns across 8 bases. The sequenced material came from peripheral blood. DNA for the CDR3: TGTGCCAGCAGCTTGGGACAGGGGTGGACTGAAGCTTTCTTT. Its translation: CASSLGQGWTEAFF.